This T cell receptor (beta chain) was retrieved from a study of blood T cell repertoires in COVID-19. About the research overall: COVID-19 samples from acute and convalescent phases originated in the United States, Italy and Spain. T cells, B-cell-depleted T cells, or PBMCs supplied cDNA or gDNA.

Germline lookup yields CDR1 SGHNT and CDR2 YENEEA. With 1 base removed from V and 3 bases from J, the gap between germline ends came to 10 bases. The CDR3 loop spans 15 amino acids. As handled by the study authors: Amplifying reference gene primers gave estimates of nucleated cell counts. Here immunoSEQ multiplex PCR was the method, and the copy in TCRdb shows in-frame clones only, minus some. V and J calls and clone size come straight from that table; D and trimming were deduced from the DNA. The table includes roughly 100,000 clones, over 75% detected once. The V and J genes are TRBV11-3 and TRBJ2-1; D is perhaps TRBD1 (6 bases). Sequenced material: peripheral blood. This clonotype originated in a man in his fifties with acute or convalescent COVID-19. For the CDR3, the DNA is TGTGCCAGCAGCTTAGGGACAGCCGTCTACAATGAGCAGTTCTTC. This gives the protein CASSLGTAVYNEQFF. The full variable domain, its missing parts supplied by reference TRBV11-3 and TRBJ2-1, is EAGVVQSPRYKIIEKKQPVAFWCNPISGHNTLYWYLQNLGQGPELLIRYENEEAVDDSQLPKDRFSAERLKGVDSTLKIQPAELGDSAVYLCASSLGTAVYNEQFFGPGTRLTVL.